One and the same sample provided the 29 T cell receptor beta chains below, sequenced in a study of blood T cell repertoires in COVID-19. Profiled with immunoSEQ multiplex PCR; TCRdb holds only in-frame clones, not every one. The sample consists of 140,000 to 150,000 clones, 88% of them appearing once. The material sequenced was PBMCs or T cells enriched from blood (not recorded which). The receptors here all came from a woman aged 30 to 39 with acute COVID-19.

This chain uses TRBV10-3 with TRBJ2-7; 14 bases match TRBD2. Trimming cost V 3 bases and J 2 bases; bases outside gene matches: 15. In germline, CDR1 is ENHRY, CDR2 SYGVKD. The length of the CDR3 is 20 residues. The CDR3 reads CAISEGSFGLAGGITYEQYF. Here the CDR3 DNA reads TGTGCCATCAGTGAAGGATCCTTTGGACTAGCGGGAGGCATTACCTACGAGCAGTACTTC.

CDR3: CASSLGQGTYNSPLHF. The CDR3 DNA is TGTGCCAGCAGCTTAGGACAGGGGACCTATAATTCACCCCTCCACTTT. This chain uses TRBV7-2 with TRBJ1-6, with 8 bases identical to TRBD1. The germline gives CDR1 SGHTA, CDR2 FQGNSA. Germline trimming cut 1 base from V and 2 bases from J; bases unmatched to any gene: 1. This CDR3 has 16 residues.

The chain carries TRBV7-8 and TRBJ2-7, with 9 bases matching TRBD2. This CDR3 contains 15 residues. The germline gives CDR1 SGHVS, CDR2 FQNEAQ. Unmatched junction bases numbered 2, after V lost 1 base and J lost 1 base. The CDR3 coding sequence is TGTGCCAGCAGCTTAGGGACTAGCGCGTCCTACGAGCAGTACTTC. Translated: CASSLGTSASYEQYF.

This chain connects TRBV7-2 to TRBJ2-1; D unresolved. Germline CDR1 SGHTA, CDR2 FQGNSA. The V end was cut by 5 bases, the J end by 0 bases, with 5 bases between. This CDR3 spans 13 amino acids. CDR3 amino acids: CASSHYSYNEQFF. The CDR3 nucleotides read TGTGCCAGCAGCCACTACTCCTACAATGAGCAGTTCTTC.

The chain combines TRBV6-5 with TRBJ1-2; perhaps TRBD1 as D (5 bases). From germline, CDR1 is MNHEY and CDR2 SVGAGI. The CDR3 covers 12 residues. Trimming left V 6 bases short and J 2 bases short, with 7 bases between. CDR3 protein: CASRRQNYGYTF. As DNA, the CDR3 is TGTGCCAGCAGGAGACAGAACTATGGCTACACCTTC.

The chain links TRBV6-6 to TRBJ1-6; D is unclear. V gave up 5 bases and J gave up 6 bases, with 5 bases separating them. Per germline, CDR1 MNHNY and CDR2 SVGAGI (reference sequence). The length of the CDR3 is 12 residues. CDR3 DNA sequence: TGTGCCAGCAGTGTCTCTAATTCACCCCTCCACTTT. Translation gives CASSVSNSPLHF.

This chain connects TRBV9 to TRBJ2-1, with 8 bases matching TRBD2. Germline lookup yields CDR1 SGDLS and CDR2 YYNGEE. The CDR3 runs 15 residues. The V segment lost 0 bases and the J segment 8 bases; nucleotides outside the gene matches: 7. This CDR3 reads CASSVGGLGPHEQFF. CDR3 bases: TGTGCCAGCAGCGTAGGGGGACTAGGGCCACATGAGCAGTTCTTC.

This clone was detected a few times. The CDR3 DNA reads as TGCAGCGTTGTTCGGACAGGTACAATCGAGCAGTACTTC. This codes for CSVVRTGTIEQYF. The J gene is TRBJ2-7, the V gene TRBV29-1, with 7 nucleotides matching TRBD1. Germline lookup yields CDR1 SQVTM and CDR2 ANQGSEA. The CDR3 runs to 13 residues. Trimming took 4 bases from V and 6 from J; bases not matched to a gene: 9.

The chain recombines TRBV7-2 with TRBJ2-5; tentative D call: TRBD1 (6 bases). Trimming took 3 bases from V and 5 from J, leaving 16 bases between them. The CDR3 contains 15 residues. In germline, CDR1 is SGHTA, CDR2 FQGNSA. This CDR3 is CASSLRYRVGETQYF. CDR3 DNA: TGTGCCAGCAGCTTGCGATACAGGGTCGGGGAGACCCAGTACTTC.

CDR3 loop: CASSLNGGSGNTIYF. CDR3 coding DNA: TGTGCCAGCAGCTTAAACGGGGGGTCTGGAAACACCATATATTTT. The chain recombines TRBV7-3 with TRBJ1-3, with D possibly TRBD1 on 5 matching bases. In germline, CDR1 is SGHTA, CDR2 FQGTGA. There are 15 residues in the CDR3. Trimming stripped 1 base from V and 1 base from J, with 8 bases between.

CDR3 bases: TGCAGTGCTAGTTCGGGGAAGCAGTACTTC. This translates into CSASSGKQYF. J is TRBJ2-7 and V is TRBV20-1, with a weak D call TRBD2 (5 bases). Germline-derived CDR1 and CDR2 are DFQATT and SNEGSKA (reference sequence). This CDR3 is 10 amino acids long. V was clipped by 3 bases and J by 8 bases, with 8 bases between them.

The rearrangement uses TRBV9 and TRBJ2-2; D perhaps matches TRBD1 (7 bases). There are 15 residues in the CDR3. V was pared by 4 bases and J by 5 bases, with 15 bases between. The germline V gene encodes CDR1 SGDLS and CDR2 YYNGEE. This CDR3 is CASSPGGLRTGELFF. The CDR3 region has the DNA TGTGCCAGCAGCCCAGGGGGGTTACGAACCGGGGAGCTGTTTTTT.

The genes are TRBV7-8 and TRBJ2-7, with D possibly TRBD2 on 5 matching bases. From germline, CDR1 is SGHVS and CDR2 FQNEAQ. The germline V and J ends were trimmed by 4 bases and 1 base, with 14 bases remaining between them. The CDR3 has 15 residues. For the CDR3, the DNA is TGTGCCAGCAGCTCTGAAAGGACTCGTTCCTACGAGCAGTACTTC. It translates to CASSSERTRSYEQYF. The entire variable domain, with the rest obtained from reference TRBV7-8 and TRBJ2-7, is as follows: GAGVSQSPRYKVAKRGQDVALRCDPISGHVSLFWYQQALGQGPEFLTYFQNEAQLDKSGLPSDRFFAERPEGSVSTLKIQRTQQEDSAVYLCASSSERTRSYEQYFGPGTRLTVT.

With regard to this clone: One junction end disagrees with the germline gene, perhaps due to a read error. The chain uses TRBV7-7 and TRBJ2-7, with 7 bases identical to TRBD2. Germline CDR1 SSHAT, CDR2 FNYEAQ (reference sequence). The CDR3 sequence is 13 residues long. CDR3 sequence (DNA): TGTGCTAGCAGCCTCGGACTAGGCTACGAGCAGTACTTC. Encoded protein: CASSLGLGYEQYF.

The chain couples TRBV28 to TRBJ1-5, with D maybe TRBD1 (5 bases). The CDR3 is made up of 14 amino acids. Germline CDR1 reads MDHEN; CDR2 reads SYDVKM. V lost 7 bases, J lost 6 bases, and 16 bases lay in between. The CDR3 is CASTPSGGLQPQHF. CDR3 nucleotides: TGTGCCAGCACCCCCTCGGGGGGTCTTCAGCCCCAGCATTTT. Full variable domain (outside the CDR3, taken from reference TRBV28 and TRBJ1-5): DVKVTQSSRYLVKRTGEKVFLECVQDMDHENMFWYRQDPGLGLRLIYFSYDVKMKEKGDIPEGYSVSREKKERFSLILESASTNQTSMYLCASTPSGGLQPQHFGDGTRLSIL.

V gene TRBV10-3 combines with J gene TRBJ1-2; tentatively, D is TRBD1 (6 bases). V was trimmed by 10 bases and J by 4 bases, leaving 13 bases between them. From germline, CDR1 is ENHRY and CDR2 SYGVKD. The length of the CDR3 is 12 residues. The CDR3 is CATLDSFYGYTF. The CDR3 nucleotides read TGTGCCACCCTGGACAGCTTCTATGGCTACACCTTC.

The rearrangement uses TRBV5-4 and TRBJ1-4; D ambiguous. V was trimmed by 4 bases and J by 7 bases, leaving 14 bases between them. The CDR3 contains 14 residues. The germline V gene has CDR1 SGHNT and CDR2 YYREEE (reference sequence). Here the CDR3 reads CASSRPGYGEKLFF. The CDR3 DNA reads TGTGCCAGCAGCCGCCCGGGGTACGGTGAAAAACTGTTTTTT.

The chain combines TRBV3-1 (or the pseudogene TRBV3-2) with TRBJ1-1; 9 bases agree with TRBD1. The junction had 13 bases not matched to a gene; V was cut back by 3 bases and J by 2 bases. The CDR3 length is 18 residues. CDR1 is LGHDT and CDR2 is YNNKEL in the germline V gene (reference sequence). The CDR3 is CASSHPPQGAHLNTEAFF. Written as DNA, the CDR3 is TGTGCCAGCAGCCACCCCCCACAGGGGGCGCATTTAAACACTGAAGCTTTCTTT.

The chain links TRBV5-5 to TRBJ2-1, with a tentative D call TRBD2 (6 bases). Trimming took off 5 bases at V and 2 bases at J, with 17 bases between the two ends. Germline V gene sequence: CDR1 SGHKS, CDR2 YYEKEE (reference sequence). CDR3 length: 16 amino acids. The CDR3 here is CASSLDPGGTYNEQFF. In DNA, the CDR3 is TGTGCCAGCAGTCTGGACCCCGGGGGTACCTACAATGAGCAGTTCTTC.

The chain couples TRBV2 to TRBJ2-1, with 10 bases lining up with TRBD2. CDR3 length: 15 amino acids. V lost 7 bases and J lost 0; bases outside the gene matches: 3. The germline V gene has CDR1 SNHLY and CDR2 FYNNEI. This CDR3 reads CASIWTSGSYNEQFF. CDR3 in DNA: TGTGCCAGCATATGGACTAGCGGCTCCTACAATGAGCAGTTCTTC.

The chain recombines TRBV28 with TRBJ1-5, with D possibly being TRBD1 (6 bases). Trimming stripped 2 bases from V and 2 bases from J, with 19 bases between. CDR3 length: 18 residues. The germline V gene encodes CDR1 MDHEN and CDR2 SYDVKM. CDR3 sequence: CASSLASNTGSGNQPQHF. DNA for the CDR3: TGTGCCAGCAGTTTAGCCAGTAATACAGGGAGTGGCAATCAGCCCCAGCATTTT.

The chain recombines TRBV7-8 with TRBJ2-7; 8 bases align to TRBD2. The CDR3 loop spans 15 amino acids. Germline V gene sequence: CDR1 SGHVS, CDR2 FQNEAQ. With 4 bases clipped from V and 9 bases from J, the junction kept 14 bases outside the gene matches. The DNA for the CDR3 is TGTGCCAGCAGCTCCTCCGGGGGGGTAGGCTCTCGGCAGTACTTC. This gives the protein CASSSSGGVGSRQYF.

The chain joins TRBV18 to TRBJ1-1; D remains ambiguous. V was shortened by 2 bases and J by 6 bases, with 7 bases between the two germline ends. From germline, CDR1 is KGHSH and CDR2 LQKENI. This CDR3 region has 12 residues. CDR3 nucleotides: TGTGCCAGCTCACCAGTCCGCGCTGAAGCTTTCTTT. Protein: CASSPVRAEAFF.

The chain is built from TRBV5-4 and TRBJ2-7, with 8 bases identical to TRBD1. CDR3 length equals 15 residues. CDR1 is SGHNT, CDR2 YYREEE, per germline (reference sequence). The trim removed 1 base at V and 2 bases at J, leaving 5 bases unmatched. The CDR3 sequence: CASSLTGTGTYEQYF. Written as DNA, the CDR3 is TGTGCCAGCAGCTTGACCGGGACAGGTACCTACGAGCAGTACTTC.

This chain uses TRBV6-2 or TRBV6-3 with TRBJ1-2, with 7 bases lining up with TRBD1. CDR1 and CDR2 from the germline V gene are MNHEY and SVGEGT. The J segment lost 6 bases and the V segment lost 0 bases, leaving 7 bases of the junction unmatched. This CDR3 spans 15 amino acids. Here the CDR3 reads CASSYSTGLTNGYTF. The DNA for the CDR3 is TGTGCCAGCAGTTACTCGACAGGGTTAACCAATGGCTACACCTTC.

V usage is TRBV7-9 and J usage is TRBJ2-7, with a possible D match to TRBD2 (5 bases). Trimming removed 3 bases at V and 0 bases at J, with 9 bases between. The CDR3 has 14 residues. The germline gives CDR1 SEHNR, CDR2 FQNEAQ (reference sequence). The CDR3: CASSFEGSSYEQYF. The DNA of the CDR3 is TGTGCCAGCAGCTTTGAGGGCAGCTCCTACGAGCAGTACTTC.

This chain joins TRBV30 and TRBJ1-2; 8 bases are shared with TRBD1. Germline V lookup: CDR1 GTSNPN, CDR2 SVGIG (reference sequence). The CDR3 is made up of 13 amino acids. The V gene end was trimmed by 4 bases and the J gene end by 8 bases; junction bases not matched to a gene: 9. The CDR3 loop is CAWTVQGAGGYTF. The CDR3 DNA reads as TGTGCCTGGACCGTCCAGGGGGCTGGAGGCTACACCTTC.

The gene calls are TRBV7-6 and TRBJ2-1; D call uncertain. Trimming removed 2 bases at V and 9 bases at J, with 11 bases between. This CDR3 is 13 amino acids long. The germline V gene encodes CDR1 SGHVS and CDR2 FNYEAQ. CDR3 in DNA: TGTGCCAGCAGCTTAAGCCGGGTCTCTGAGCAGTTCTTC. Amino acid sequence: CASSLSRVSEQFF.

The rearrangement uses TRBV4-1 and TRBJ1-2; TRBD1 might be the D (6 bases). The CDR3 spans 14 residues. The germline CDR1 and CDR2 sequences are MGHRA and YSYEKL. V lost 2 bases and J lost 4, with 11 bases in between. CDR3 in DNA: TGCGCCAGCAGCCAAAAAGGACAGAGCTATGGCTACACCTTC. This translates into CASSQKGQSYGYTF.